The 18 T cell receptor beta chains listed next were all sequenced from one sample in a study of OX40 agonist ivuxolimab in advanced cancers. The method was immunoSEQ multiplex PCR; TCRdb's version includes in-frame clones alone and lacks a portion of them. The repertoire holds under 90,000 clones, with roughly 90% as singletons. Sequenced material: CD4+ or CD8+ T cells sorted from blood, taken in a trial of the OX40 agonist ivuxolimab. The receptor set was obtained from an adult with an advanced solid tumor such as melanoma, head and neck, liver or kidney cancer.

The chain is built from TRBV30 and TRBJ2-4; D call uncertain. V dropped 0 bases and J dropped 4 bases, with 1 base sitting between them. CDR1 and CDR2 (germline): GTSNPN, SVGIG (reference sequence). The CDR3 length is 11 residues. The CDR3 sequence is CAWSVKNIQYF. In DNA form, the CDR3 reads TGTGCCTGGAGTGTAAAAAACATTCAGTACTTC.

V is TRBV7-9 and J is TRBJ1-2; TRBD1 is a possible D gene (5 bases). This CDR3 region has 13 residues. CDR1 and CDR2 (germline): SEHNR, FQNEAQ (reference sequence). The V end was cut by 8 bases, the J end by 7 bases, with 17 bases between. The CDR3 coding sequence is TGTGCCAGCGTGAACTCAGGCGGGACTGGCTACACCTTC. Its translation: CASVNSGGTGYTF.

V is TRBV18 and J is TRBJ2-7; 7 bases are shared with TRBD2. Germline V gives CDR1 KGHSH, CDR2 LQKENI. J lost 5 bases, V lost 7 bases, and 11 bases had no gene match. The CDR3 is made up of 14 amino acids. The CDR3 spells CASCIIAGLDEQYF. The DNA for the CDR3 is TGTGCCAGCTGCATCATAGCGGGTTTGGACGAGCAGTACTTC.

The V and J genes are TRBV5-8 and TRBJ1-1; 11 bases agree with TRBD1. V gave up 2 bases and J gave up 2 bases; unmatched junction bases: 5. Germline V lookup: CDR1 SGHTS, CDR2 YDEGEE. This CDR3 has 16 amino acids. The DNA for the CDR3 is TGTGCCAGCAGCTTCCGGGACAGGGGGAGCAACACTGAAGCTTTCTTT. Translating gives CASSFRDRGSNTEAFF. The whole variable domain, filled in from reference TRBV5-8 and TRBJ1-1, reads EAGVTQSPTHLIKTRGQQATLRCSPISGHTSVYWYQQALGLGLQFLLWYDEGEERNRGNFPPRFSGRQFPNYSSELNVNALELEDSALYLCASSFRDRGSNTEAFFGQGTRLTVV.

This clone has just a few counts. Different DNA sequences within this sample yield the same CDR3. This sequence joins TRBV5-1 and TRBJ2-3; TRBD1 matches at 10 bases. The CDR3 is 18 amino acids. Germline assignment: CDR1 SGHRS and CDR2 YFSETQ. V lost 0 bases and J lost 6; bases outside the gene matches: 13. CDR3 in amino acids: CASSLDDGWGQGSDTQYF. The CDR3 region has the DNA TGCGCCAGCAGCTTGGATGACGGCTGGGGACAGGGGTCTGATACGCAGTATTTT.

This chain joins TRBV14 and TRBJ2-7; D is uncertain. Germline V gene data show CDR1 as SGHDN and CDR2 as FVKESK. V was clipped by 5 bases and J by 0 bases, with 14 bases between them. The CDR3 runs 15 residues. CDR3 sequence reads: CASSKLTGSSYEQYF. The CDR3 DNA follows: TGTGCCAGCAGCAAACTCACGGGTTCCTCCTACGAGCAGTACTTC.

The chain is built from TRBV7-9 and TRBJ2-5, with 9 nucleotides matching TRBD1. CDR3 length: 15 amino acids. The germline V gene has CDR1 SEHNR and CDR2 FQNEAQ (reference sequence). The V gene end was trimmed by 6 bases and the J gene end by 3 bases; junction bases not matched to a gene: 8. The DNA of the CDR3 is TGTGCCAGCAGTTATACCGGGACAGGGAAAGAGACCCAGTACTTC. Its translation: CASSYTGTGKETQYF.

CDR3 nucleotide sequence: TGTGCCCCCGGGCAGGGGTCCACCGGGGAGCTGTTTTTT. It specifies CAPGQGSTGELFF. V usage is TRBV7-9 and J usage is TRBJ2-2, with D possibly matching TRBD1 (6 bases). V shed 11 bases and J shed 4 bases, with 14 bases lying between them. There are 13 residues in the CDR3. Per the germline V gene, CDR1 is SEHNR and CDR2 is FQNEAQ (reference sequence).

The chain employs TRBV18 and TRBJ1-5; D unclear. The germline CDR1 and CDR2 sequences are KGHSH and LQKENI. This CDR3 region has 13 residues. Between the trimmed V and J ends, which lost 3 bases and 6 bases, there was a span of 9 bases. The DNA of the CDR3 is TGTGCCAGCTCACCCCGATTCGGTCAGCCCCAGCATTTT. Amino acid sequence: CASSPRFGQPQHF.

This chain joins TRBV2 and TRBJ2-3; 8 nucleotides line up with TRBD2. Trimming at V came to 6 bases and at J to 0 bases, leaving 5 bases not matched to a gene. The CDR3 has 15 amino acids. Germline V gene lookup returns CDR1 SNHLY and CDR2 FYNNEI. CDR3 in DNA: TGTGCCAGCAGGGACTCTAGCGGGAGCACAGATACGCAGTATTTT. Amino acid sequence: CASRDSSGSTDTQYF.

CDR3 region: CASSYSGDRNNEQFF. CDR3 sequence (DNA): TGTGCCAGCAGTTACTCGGGGGACCGAAACAATGAGCAGTTCTTC. This chain connects TRBV6-6 to TRBJ2-1; D may match TRBD1 or TRBD2 (5 bases each). The CDR3 totals 15 residues. Deletions cut 0 bases from V and 5 bases from J, with 11 bases between. CDR1 and CDR2 from the germline V gene are MNHNY and SVGAGI (reference sequence).

This chain uses TRBV5-1 with TRBJ1-2; TRBD1 aligns across 9 bases. The CDR3 runs 13 residues. Trimming cost V 4 bases and J 8 bases; bases outside gene matches: 6. Per the germline V gene, CDR1 is SGHRS and CDR2 is YFSETQ. The CDR3 loop reads CASSKDRGGGYTF. The DNA for the CDR3 is TGCGCCAGCAGCAAGGACAGGGGAGGCGGCTACACCTTC.

The chain has TRBV5-1 and TRBJ1-5; D gene uncertain. CDR1 is SGHRS, CDR2 YFSETQ, per germline. This CDR3 has 14 amino acids. Between the trimmed V and J ends, which lost 4 bases and 2 bases, there was a span of 10 bases. CDR3 loop: CASSADGGNQPQHF. The CDR3 DNA is TGCGCCAGCAGCGCTGACGGGGGCAATCAGCCCCAGCATTTT.

The V gene is TRBV4-2, the J gene TRBJ2-1; D may be TRBD2 (6 bases). The CDR3 contains 15 residues. Trimming took off 4 bases at V and 4 bases at J, with 14 bases between the two ends. CDR1 and CDR2 from the germline V gene are LGHNA and YNFKEQ. The CDR3: CASSPGVAVYNEQFF. The CDR3, as DNA: TGTGCCAGCAGCCCCGGGGTAGCGGTATACAATGAGCAGTTCTTC.

The chain carries TRBV6-6 and TRBJ1-3, with 7 bases that match TRBD1. V shed 6 bases and J 0 bases; nucleotides not matched to a gene: 5. Germline V gene lookup returns CDR1 MNHNY and CDR2 SVGAGI (reference sequence). The CDR3 loop spans 15 amino acids. The CDR3 DNA sequence: TGTGCCAGCAGCGGGCAGGGGGTCTCTGGAAACACCATATATTTT. Translating gives CASSGQGVSGNTIYF.

The chain joins TRBV28 to TRBJ2-3; D call uncertain. The CDR3 sequence is 13 residues long. V lost 6 bases to trimming and J lost 3 bases, with 10 bases between them. Looked up from germline, CDR1 is MDHEN and CDR2 is SYDVKM. DNA of the CDR3: TGTGCCAGCAGCCGCCTTGGGACAGATACGCAGTATTTT. The encoded protein is CASSRLGTDTQYF.

This chain connects TRBV6-6 to TRBJ1-5; no definite D call. From germline, CDR1 is MNHNY and CDR2 SVGAGI (reference sequence). V dropped 6 bases and J dropped 9 bases, with 21 bases sitting between them. This CDR3 contains 15 residues. CDR3 DNA sequence: TGTGCCAGCAGCCCCAGTACTTCAGCAGTTAGGCCCCAGCATTTT. It specifies CASSPSTSAVRPQHF.

The chain carries TRBV19 and TRBJ1-5; D gene unclear. Trimming left V 7 bases short and J 3 bases short, with 10 bases between. The CDR3 totals 13 residues. Germline V CDR1 and CDR2: LNHDA, SQIVND (reference sequence). The CDR3 nucleotides read TGTGCCAGTAATGCAGTCTCCAATCAGCCCCAGCATTTT. Residues: CASNAVSNQPQHF.